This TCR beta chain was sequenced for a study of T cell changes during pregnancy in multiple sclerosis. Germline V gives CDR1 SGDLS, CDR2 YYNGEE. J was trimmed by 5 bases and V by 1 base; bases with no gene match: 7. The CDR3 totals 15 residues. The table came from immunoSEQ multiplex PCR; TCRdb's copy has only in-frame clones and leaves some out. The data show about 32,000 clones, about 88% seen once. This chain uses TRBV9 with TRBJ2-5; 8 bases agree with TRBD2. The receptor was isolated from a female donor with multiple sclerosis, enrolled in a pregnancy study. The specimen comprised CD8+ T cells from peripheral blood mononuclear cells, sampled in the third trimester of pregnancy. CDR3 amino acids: CASSVSGGPGETQYF. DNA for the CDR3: TGTGCCAGCAGCGTATCGGGGGGGCCGGGGGAGACCCAGTACTTC. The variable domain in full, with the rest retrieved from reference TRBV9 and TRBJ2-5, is DSGVTQTPKHLITATGQRVTLRCSPRSGDLSVYWYQQSLDQGLQFLIQYYNGEERAKGNILERFSAQQFPDLHSELNLSSLELGDSALYFCASSVSGGPGETQYFGPGTRLLVL.